Below, 27 T cell receptor beta chains from the same sample are listed, as sequenced in a study of blood T cell repertoires in COVID-19. The repertoire was sequenced with immunoSEQ multiplex PCR; TCRdb's copy has only in-frame clones and lacks some. The sample has hundreds of thousands of clones; 80% to 90% are singletons. Sequences were obtained from peripheral blood. These receptors were obtained from a young man with COVID-19, enrolled during active disease.

This clone was counted between two and nine times. The chain carries TRBV19 and TRBJ1-1; TRBD1 matches 11 bases. Germline V CDR1 and CDR2: LNHDA, SQIVND (reference sequence). The CDR3 spans 13 residues. The V gene end was trimmed by 7 bases and the J gene end by 5 bases; junction bases not matched to a gene: 3. The CDR3 coding sequence is TGTGCCAGTAACGGACAGGGGGCTACTGAAGCTTTCTTT. Protein: CASNGQGATEAFF.

The rearrangement joins TRBV28 to TRBJ2-1, with 10 bases identical to TRBD2. Germline V gene data show CDR1 as MDHEN and CDR2 as SYDVKM. After removal of 3 bases from V and 0 bases from J, the junction contained 8 bases not matched to a gene. CDR3 length equals 18 residues. The CDR3 nucleotides are TGTGCCAGCAGTTTCCTGACTAGCGGGTTTAGCTCCTACAATGAGCAGTTCTTC. This encodes CASSFLTSGFSSYNEQFF.

The V and J genes are TRBV18 and TRBJ1-6; D remains ambiguous. CDR1 is KGHSH and CDR2 is LQKENI in the germline V gene. V lost 3 bases to trimming and J lost 6 bases, with 3 bases between them. This CDR3 is built from 12 residues. In DNA, the CDR3 is TGTGCCAGCTCACCCCTTAATTCACCCCTCCACTTT. The encoded protein is CASSPLNSPLHF.

This clone was seen just once. This rearrangement joins TRBV7-8 to TRBJ2-1; 8 bases align to TRBD1. CDR1 is SGHVS and CDR2 is FQNEAQ in the germline V gene. This CDR3 is 17 amino acids long. After removal of 7 bases from V and 0 bases from J, the junction contained 11 bases not matched to a gene. CDR3: CASIPLRTGSSYNEQFF. DNA of the CDR3: TGTGCCAGCATCCCCCTCCGGACAGGGAGCTCCTACAATGAGCAGTTCTTC.

This chain uses TRBV6-5 with TRBJ2-1; TRBD2 is a possible D gene (6 bases). Deletions cut 4 bases from V and 4 bases from J, with 11 bases between. CDR3 length equals 14 residues. Germline CDR1 and CDR2: MNHEY and SVGAGI. The CDR3 protein is CASSSGGLYNEQFF. The CDR3 DNA reads TGTGCCAGCAGTTCCGGGGGACTTTACAATGAGCAGTTCTTC.

This chain links TRBV5-5 with TRBJ2-3, with 8 bases that match TRBD2. Trimming at V came to 7 bases and at J to 8 bases, leaving 18 bases not matched to a gene. The germline gives CDR1 SGHKS, CDR2 YYEKEE (reference sequence). This CDR3 comprises 16 residues. The CDR3 region is CASAGWTSIPGGTQYF. The CDR3 DNA is TGTGCCAGCGCGGGGTGGACTAGCATCCCGGGTGGTACGCAGTATTTT.

This clone was seen a single time. In DNA form, the CDR3 reads TGCGCCAGCAGCTTGAACCCTAGTAGCAATCAGCCCCAGCATTTT. It encodes CASSLNPSSNQPQHF. The chain is built from TRBV5-1 and TRBJ1-5, with D hard to call. Germline V lookup: CDR1 SGHRS, CDR2 YFSETQ. The CDR3 has 15 amino acids. The V end was cut by 1 base, the J end by 0 bases, with 8 bases between.

This sequence joins TRBV6-5 and TRBJ2-3; 10 bases align to TRBD1. Germline CDR1 is MNHEY and CDR2 is SVGAGI. The CDR3 has 16 residues. V lost 4 bases, J lost 1 base, and 5 bases stayed unmatched. The CDR3 DNA is TGTGCCAGCAGTTTGACCGGGACAGGGGGCACAGATACGCAGTATTTT. Protein product: CASSLTGTGGTDTQYF.

CDR3: CATSEGQSYSNQPQHF. As DNA, the CDR3 is TGTGCCACCAGTGAGGGACAGTCATATAGCAATCAGCCCCAGCATTTT. The chain carries TRBV24-1 and TRBJ1-5; TRBD1 aligns across 7 bases. V was clipped by 4 bases and J by 0 bases; unmatched bases: 5. The CDR3 is 16 residues long. Germline CDR1 reads KGHDR; CDR2 reads SFDVKD.

The chain uses TRBV27 and TRBJ2-1, with TRBD1 matching 9 bases. In germline, CDR1 is MNHEY, CDR2 SMNVEV (reference sequence). The CDR3 has 14 residues. After removal of 1 base from V and 7 bases from J, the junction contained 2 bases not matched to a gene. The CDR3 loop is CASSLWDRVNEQFF. DNA of the CDR3: TGTGCCAGCAGTTTATGGGACAGGGTAAATGAGCAGTTCTTC.

This clone was seen a few times. This sequence joins TRBV6-5 and TRBJ1-6; a weak D match, TRBD1 (5 bases). The length of the CDR3 is 15 residues. The germline V gene has CDR1 MNHEY and CDR2 SVGAGI. Trimming cost V 3 bases and J 10 bases, with 16 bases left between them. CDR3 coding DNA: TGTGCCAGCAGTTATAAGGGGAGGGAAGGGTCACCCCTCCACTTT. The encoded protein is CASSYKGREGSPLHF.

This clone was seen a few times. The chain is built from TRBV29-1 and TRBJ1-1; possibly TRBD1 for D (5 bases). Germline CDR1 SQVTM, CDR2 ANQGSEA. The V end lost 4 bases, the J end lost 3 bases, and 12 bases lay between the germline ends. This CDR3 has 13 amino acids. CDR3 protein: CSVARSGDTEAFF. CDR3 DNA sequence: TGCAGCGTTGCGAGGTCGGGGGACACTGAAGCTTTCTTT.

Turning to this clone: At the DNA level, this CDR3 is encoded by other sequences in the same sample as well. The rearrangement uses TRBV5-1 and TRBJ2-7, with 9 bases aligning to TRBD1. The CDR3 has 13 amino acids. V lost 5 bases, J lost 3 bases, and 3 bases stayed unmatched. Germline loops: CDR1 SGHRS, CDR2 YFSETQ. The CDR3 reads CASRRDRDYEQYF. The CDR3 nucleotides read TGCGCCAGCAGAAGGGACAGGGACTACGAGCAGTACTTC. Filled out from reference TRBV5-1 and TRBJ2-7, the complete variable domain reads KAGVTQTPRYLIKTRGQQVTLSCSPISGHRSVSWYQQTPGQGLQFLFEYFSETQRNKGNFPGRFSGRQFSNSRSEMNVSTLELGDSALYLCASRRDRDYEQYFGPGTRLTVT.

The gene calls are TRBV4-2 and TRBJ1-5; TRBD1 is a possible D gene (6 bases). V gave up 2 bases and J gave up 3 bases, with 11 bases separating them. CDR1 LGHNA and CDR2 YNFKEQ come from the germline V gene. The CDR3 has 15 residues. This chain's CDR3 is CASSQNSGANQPQHF. The CDR3 DNA reads as TGTGCCAGCAGCCAAAATTCAGGGGCCAATCAGCCCCAGCATTTT.

V and J are TRBV5-5 and TRBJ2-2; TRBD2 might be the D (7 bases). Germline V gene lookup returns CDR1 SGHKS and CDR2 YYEKEE (reference sequence). V gave up 4 bases and J gave up 6 bases, with 16 bases separating them. This CDR3 is built from 15 residues. The CDR3 sequence: CASSLESRGPGELFF. CDR3 coding DNA: TGTGCCAGCAGCCTGGAGTCGCGGGGGCCCGGGGAGCTGTTTTTT.

The chain links TRBV24-1 to TRBJ2-7, with D perhaps matching TRBD2 (5 bases). CDR1 is KGHDR and CDR2 is SFDVKD in the germline V gene. The length of the CDR3 is 12 residues. Trimming removed 2 bases from V and 7 bases from J, with 8 bases in between. The CDR3 sequence: CATSDSGGEQYF. The CDR3 DNA follows: TGTGCCACCAGTGATTCAGGAGGAGAGCAGTACTTC.

The V and J genes are TRBV5-6 and TRBJ1-6; D is unresolved. CDR1 and CDR2 (germline): SGHDT, YYEEEE. V gave up 0 bases and J gave up 6 bases, with 13 bases separating them. CDR3 length: 16 amino acids. The CDR3 sequence: CASSLGGPAINSPLHF. The CDR3, as DNA: TGTGCCAGCAGCTTGGGCGGTCCCGCTATTAATTCACCCCTCCACTTT.

The rearrangement uses TRBV7-4 and TRBJ1-4, with 7 bases fitting TRBD1. V was clipped by 5 bases and J by 7 bases; unmatched bases: 4. Germline lookup yields CDR1 SGHVT and CDR2 SQSDAQ. This CDR3 is 13 amino acids long. CDR3: CASSQGGVEKLFF. For the CDR3, the DNA is TGTGCCAGCAGCCAGGGGGGAGTTGAAAAACTGTTTTTT.

The gene calls are TRBV19 and TRBJ2-1; possible D gene TRBD2, 7 bases. Between the trimmed V and J ends, which lost 4 bases and 7 bases, there was a span of 26 bases. The CDR3 spans 18 residues. Germline CDR1 is LNHDA and CDR2 is SQIVND (reference sequence). DNA for the CDR3: TGTGCCAGTAGTACGATCTTAAGGGGGAGGGCTTCTCGAAATGAGCAGTTCTTC. Its protein product is CASSTILRGRASRNEQFF.

The count of this clone is one. The J gene is TRBJ2-2, the V gene TRBV6-4, with D maybe TRBD2 (5 bases). Germline CDR1 and CDR2: MRHNA and SNTAGT. The CDR3 length is 16 residues. Trimming took 4 bases from V and 2 from J, leaving 14 bases between them. CDR3 in amino acids: CASSANAGVNTGELFF. The CDR3 bases are TGTGCCAGCAGTGCTAACGCGGGCGTCAACACCGGGGAGCTGTTTTTT.

This clone was counted a single time. The chain employs TRBV12-3 or TRBV12-4 and TRBJ1-5; no reliable D call. The length of the CDR3 is 12 residues. The V and J ends lost 6 bases and 7 bases respectively, with 10 bases between them. CDR3 nucleotides: TGTGCCAGCAGCATTTATAGACAGCCCCAGCATTTT. Amino acid sequence: CASSIYRQPQHF.

The V gene is TRBV7-8, the J gene TRBJ2-1; no clear D. This CDR3 spans 15 amino acids. CDR1 is SGHVS and CDR2 is FQNEAQ in the germline V gene. The ends were cut back, 0 bases at V and 6 bases at J, with 12 bases in the middle. Here the CDR3 DNA reads TGTGCCAGCAGCTTAGCGGTTAAAACGGTCAATGAGCAGTTCTTC. Amino acid sequence: CASSLAVKTVNEQFF.

This chain connects TRBV7-6 to TRBJ2-1, with TRBD2 matching over 15 bases. Trimming at V came to 2 bases and at J to 7 bases, leaving 6 bases not matched to a gene. The germline V gene has CDR1 SGHVS and CDR2 FNYEAQ. There are 17 residues in the CDR3. The CDR3 spells CASSLKPGLAGGNEQFF. For the CDR3, the DNA is TGTGCCAGCAGCTTAAAACCGGGACTAGCGGGGGGAAATGAGCAGTTCTTC.

The chain has TRBV5-8 and TRBJ2-4; TRBD1 matches 9 bases. V shed 5 bases and J 6 bases; nucleotides not matched to a gene: 9. CDR3 size: 15 residues. Germline loops: CDR1 SGHTS, CDR2 YDEGEE. The CDR3 DNA sequence: TGTGCCAGCAGTTCCTCGTGGGACAGGGTAAACATTCAGTACTTC. Its protein is CASSSSWDRVNIQYF.

The rearrangement uses TRBV9 and TRBJ2-3; TRBD1 might be the D (6 bases). Germline CDR1 is SGDLS and CDR2 is YYNGEE. The CDR3 loop spans 17 amino acids. V dropped 4 bases and J dropped 0 bases, with 18 bases sitting between them. CDR3 nucleotide sequence: TGTGCCAGCAGCCCGCAGGGGACACCCCTTAGCACAGATACGCAGTATTTT. Its translation is CASSPQGTPLSTDTQYF. Full variable domain (rest looked up from reference TRBV9 and TRBJ2-3): DSGVTQTPKHLITATGQRVTLRCSPRSGDLSVYWYQQSLDQGLQFLIQYYNGEERAKGNILERFSAQQFPDLHSELNLSSLELGDSALYFCASSPQGTPLSTDTQYFGPGTRLTVL.

This clone came up once. In nucleotides, the CDR3 is TGTGCCAGCAGCCCCCCCCGTGTAGCAGATACGCAGTATTTT. It yields the protein CASSPPRVADTQYF. V gene TRBV9 combines with J gene TRBJ2-3; D not resolved. V lost 4 bases and J lost 4, with 13 bases in between. CDR1 and CDR2 from the germline V gene are SGDLS and YYNGEE. CDR3 length equals 14 residues.

For the CDR3, the DNA is TGTGCCAGCAGCGTCAGGCGGGGGGCTGGGTTGAATGAGCAGTTCTTC. Protein sequence: CASSVRRGAGLNEQFF. The chain recombines TRBV9 with TRBJ2-1, with TRBD2 matching over 8 bases. In germline, CDR1 is SGDLS, CDR2 YYNGEE. CDR3 length: 16 residues. J lost 7 bases, V lost 2 bases, and 11 bases had no gene match.